These 28 T cell receptor beta chains share one sample of origin, sequenced in a study of shared clonotypes between healthy human individuals. Clones were read by immunoSEQ multiplex PCR, and TCRdb kept only the in-frame ones, dropping some. The table has 2 million to 2.5 million clones, around 92% seen once. The specimen was naive CD4+ T cells from PBMCs. Subset meaning: CD45RA+ positively selected. These receptors were collected from a man aged 18 to 30 in good health. Some clones in this sample may be carry-over from other donors' samples.

This clone was counted a single time. This chain connects TRBV4-1 to TRBJ1-4; no firm D call. The CDR3 sequence is 16 residues long. V shed 0 bases and J shed 0 bases, with 8 bases lying between them. Germline V gives CDR1 MGHRA, CDR2 YSYEKL. The chain's CDR3 is CASSQDLGTTNEKLFF. The CDR3, as DNA: TGCGCCAGCAGCCAAGATCTTGGCACAACTAATGAAAAACTGTTTTTT.

V is TRBV10-1 and J is TRBJ2-5, with D possibly being TRBD2 (5 bases). The germline V and J ends were trimmed by 6 bases and 1 base, with 18 bases remaining between them. Germline CDR1 is WNHNN and CDR2 is SYGVQD (reference sequence). This CDR3 contains 16 residues. The CDR3 sequence is CASRDPPGYLQETQYF. The CDR3 DNA sequence: TGCGCCAGCAGGGATCCTCCGGGGTACCTCCAAGAGACCCAGTACTTC.

The chain is built from TRBV5-1 and TRBJ2-3; TRBD1 aligns across 10 bases. Germline V CDR1 and CDR2: SGHRS, YFSETQ. The CDR3 spans 16 residues. With V trimmed by 0 bases and J by 2 bases, 3 bases remained unmatched. CDR3 in amino acids: CASSLGGQGTTDTQYF. In DNA, the CDR3 is TGCGCCAGCAGCTTGGGGGGACAGGGGACCACAGATACGCAGTATTTT.

The chain has TRBV5-1 and TRBJ2-2; D unresolved. The V end was cut by 2 bases, the J end by 1 base, with 9 bases between. The CDR3 runs 15 residues. Germline lookup yields CDR1 SGHRS and CDR2 YFSETQ. CDR3 sequence (DNA): TGCGCCAGCAGCTTCGCCACAAGGAACACCGGGGAGCTGTTTTTT. It translates to CASSFATRNTGELFF.

This clone was counted once. The V and J genes are TRBV19 and TRBJ1-5; D gene unclear. V was shortened by 6 bases and J by 2 bases, with 17 bases between the two germline ends. The germline V gene encodes CDR1 LNHDA and CDR2 SQIVND (reference sequence). The CDR3 is 16 residues long. The CDR3 here is CASRAYTSWGNQPQHF. The CDR3, as DNA: TGTGCCAGTAGGGCTTACACTTCGTGGGGCAATCAGCCCCAGCATTTT.

The chain recombines TRBV4-3 with TRBJ2-3, with D uncertain. V dropped 2 bases and J dropped 8 bases, with 14 bases sitting between them. The length of the CDR3 is 14 residues. The germline gives CDR1 LGHNA, CDR2 YSLEER. In nucleotides, the CDR3 is TGCGCCAGCAGCCAAACGTCGCCGGTGGCTACGCAGTATTTT. Translated, it gives CASSQTSPVATQYF.

This clone was seen a single time. This chain joins TRBV11-3 and TRBJ1-1; possibly TRBD1 for D (5 bases). In germline, CDR1 is SGHNT, CDR2 YENEEA. The CDR3 totals 14 residues. Trimming pared 5 bases from V and 4 bases from J, leaving 14 bases between. CDR3 sequence (DNA): TGTGCCAGCAGCCGGGGCTCCGGGGGCACTGAAGCTTTCTTT. It encodes CASSRGSGGTEAFF.

The J gene is TRBJ1-2, the V gene TRBV28; D gene unclear. CDR1 is MDHEN, CDR2 SYDVKM, per germline. CDR3 length: 13 residues. V was shortened by 7 bases and J by 5 bases, with 14 bases between the two germline ends. The CDR3 DNA reads TGTGCCAGCACCCTAACGGGTGTTTATGGCTACACCTTC. Translation gives CASTLTGVYGYTF.

The chain carries TRBV7-3 and TRBJ2-1; possible D gene TRBD2, 6 bases. Trimming left V 2 bases short and J 2 bases short, with 13 bases between. This CDR3 has 16 residues. In germline, CDR1 is SGHTA, CDR2 FQGTGA. The CDR3 reads CASSLRASDAYNEQFF. DNA for the CDR3: TGTGCCAGCAGCTTACGGGCTAGCGACGCCTACAATGAGCAGTTCTTC.

The chain couples TRBV29-1 to TRBJ1-1; 7 nucleotides match TRBD1. This CDR3 spans 11 amino acids. Unmatched junction bases numbered 3, after V lost 7 bases and J lost 4 bases. CDR1 and CDR2 from the germline V gene are SQVTM and ANQGSEA. CDR3 loop: CSARGATEAFF. The CDR3 DNA reads as TGCAGCGCCAGGGGGGCCACTGAAGCTTTCTTT. The entire variable domain, with the rest obtained from reference TRBV29-1 and TRBJ1-1, is as follows: SAVISQKPSRDICQRGTSLTIQCQVDSQVTMMFWYRQQPGQSLTLIATANQGSEATYESGFVIDKFPISRPNLTFSTLTVSNMSPEDSSIYLCSARGATEAFFGQGTRLTVV.

This rearrangement joins TRBV5-6 to TRBJ2-3, with D maybe TRBD2 (5 bases). Germline V gene sequence: CDR1 SGHDT, CDR2 YYEEEE. Trimming left V 0 bases short and J 2 bases short, with 10 bases between. The CDR3 is 15 residues long. The CDR3 DNA follows: TGTGCCAGCAGCTTGGACCGCGGGCACACAGATACGCAGTATTTT. It codes for CASSLDRGHTDTQYF.

A word on this clone: Other DNA sequences in this sample translate to the same CDR3. The chain uses TRBV18 and TRBJ2-2; D is unclear. Trimming shortened V by 2 bases and J by 1 base, and 2 bases separated the two germline ends. CDR1 is KGHSH and CDR2 is LQKENI in the germline V gene. The CDR3 spans 13 residues. The CDR3 nucleotides are TGTGCCAGCTCACCAATGAACACCGGGGAGCTGTTTTTT. Amino acids: CASSPMNTGELFF.

The gene calls are TRBV5-1 and TRBJ2-1, with 12 positions matching TRBD2. With V trimmed by 3 bases and J by 1 base, 5 bases remained unmatched. This CDR3 spans 17 amino acids. CDR1 and CDR2 from the germline V gene are SGHRS and YFSETQ. In DNA form, the CDR3 reads TGCGCCAGCAGCTGGATCGGACTAGCGGGATCCTACAATGAGCAGTTCTTC. Its protein product is CASSWIGLAGSYNEQFF.

The rearrangement uses TRBV5-4 and TRBJ1-2, with TRBD1 as a possible D gene (5 bases). Germline lookup yields CDR1 SGHNT and CDR2 YYREEE (reference sequence). This CDR3 comprises 14 residues. Between the trimmed V and J ends, which lost 4 bases and 6 bases, there was a span of 16 bases. The CDR3: CASSHFSQGDGYTF. CDR3 coding DNA: TGTGCCAGCAGCCATTTTTCCCAGGGAGATGGCTACACCTTC.

This chain links TRBV5-1 with TRBJ2-1, with 10 bases identical to TRBD2. In germline, CDR1 is SGHRS, CDR2 YFSETQ. The CDR3 contains 16 residues. V lost 3 bases to trimming and J lost 3 bases; unmatched junction nucleotides: 6. CDR3 sequence: CASSWLSGRVYNEQFF. The DNA for the CDR3 is TGCGCCAGCAGCTGGCTCAGCGGGAGGGTCTACAATGAGCAGTTCTTC.

The genes are TRBV5-4 and TRBJ1-2; the D gene is possibly TRBD1 (5 bases). Trimming removed 2 bases at V and 8 bases at J, with 13 bases between. The CDR3 has 13 amino acids. Per the germline V gene, CDR1 is SGHNT and CDR2 is YYREEE (reference sequence). CDR3 bases: TGTGCCAGCAGCTTTGGTCAGGGTAACGGCTACACCTTC. Translated: CASSFGQGNGYTF.

The V and J genes are TRBV7-9 and TRBJ2-3; no reliable D call. CDR1 and CDR2 from the germline V gene are SEHNR and FQNEAQ (reference sequence). This CDR3 contains 13 residues. Trimming shortened V by 3 bases and J by 6 bases, and 10 bases separated the two germline ends. This CDR3 is CASSFAGMDTQYF. The CDR3 DNA is TGTGCCAGCAGCTTTGCCGGCATGGATACGCAGTATTTT.

Here the CDR3 DNA reads TGTGCCAGCAGTGAGAGGGGAGCCTCTGGAAACACCATATATTTT. Its translation is CASSERGASGNTIYF. The chain joins TRBV28 to TRBJ1-3; D may be TRBD1 (5 bases). This CDR3 has 15 amino acids. Germline CDR1 reads MDHEN; CDR2 reads SYDVKM. Deletions cut 5 bases from V and 0 bases from J, with 11 bases between.

The chain uses TRBV5-1 and TRBJ1-1; D remains unclear. The CDR3 loop spans 15 amino acids. The ends were cut back, 0 bases at V and 1 base at J, with 10 bases in the middle. The germline gives CDR1 SGHRS, CDR2 YFSETQ. DNA of the CDR3: TGCGCCAGCAGCTTGGTTAGCAGCGAGAACACTGAAGCTTTCTTT. Amino acids: CASSLVSSENTEAFF.

With respect to this clone: The sample carries other DNA sequences with the same CDR3. The chain recombines TRBV27 with TRBJ2-7; the D gene is possibly TRBD1 (7 bases). The CDR3 is 13 residues long. The germline V gene has CDR1 MNHEY and CDR2 SMNVEV (reference sequence). The V and J ends lost 2 bases and 4 bases respectively, with 9 bases between them. The CDR3 loop reads CASSLQGGYEQYF. Here the CDR3 DNA reads TGTGCCAGCAGTTTACAGGGGGGTTACGAGCAGTACTTC.

V usage is TRBV28 and J usage is TRBJ1-4; D is perhaps TRBD1 (5 bases). V gave up 6 bases and J gave up 7 bases, with 15 bases separating them. This CDR3 has 14 amino acids. Germline CDR1 is MDHEN and CDR2 is SYDVKM. The CDR3 protein is CASSQGRTFEKLFF. The CDR3 nucleotides are TGTGCCAGCAGCCAGGGCAGGACGTTTGAAAAACTGTTTTTT.

The rearrangement links TRBV29-1 to TRBJ2-1; D is uncertain. V was cut by 7 bases and J by 8 bases, with 15 bases left in between. Germline assignment: CDR1 SQVTM and CDR2 ANQGSEA. The CDR3 is 12 residues long. The chain's CDR3 is CSAYLSPYEQFF. The CDR3 DNA reads as TGCAGCGCTTACCTGTCCCCCTATGAGCAGTTCTTC.

Note on this clone: This CDR3 is also generated by other DNA sequences in the sample. The chain employs TRBV28 and TRBJ2-3; D remains unclear. The V gene's germline CDR1 is MDHEN and CDR2 SYDVKM. This CDR3 has 13 residues. V was trimmed by 6 bases and J by 0 bases, leaving 7 bases between them. In DNA form, the CDR3 reads TGTGCCAGCAGAGACGGTAGCACAGATACGCAGTATTTT. Protein: CASRDGSTDTQYF.

The chain uses TRBV18 and TRBJ2-3; 7 bases match TRBD2. This CDR3 contains 15 residues. The V segment lost 5 bases and the J segment 1 base; nucleotides outside the gene matches: 6. Germline V lookup: CDR1 KGHSH, CDR2 LQKENI. The chain's CDR3 is CASSSPTSGTDTQYF. CDR3 DNA: TGTGCCAGCTCATCGCCAACTAGCGGCACAGATACGCAGTATTTT. Variable domain in full (rest from reference TRBV18 and TRBJ2-3): NAGVMQNPRHLVRRRGQEARLRCSPMKGHSHVYWYRQLPEEGLKFMVYLQKENIIDESGMPKERFSAEFPKEGPSILRIQQVVRGDSAAYFCASSSPTSGTDTQYFGPGTRLTVL.

The chain joins TRBV5-4 to TRBJ1-1, with no clear D. The CDR3 has 14 amino acids. CDR1 and CDR2 (germline): SGHNT, YYREEE (reference sequence). Between the trimmed V and J ends, which lost 4 bases and 7 bases, there was a span of 17 bases. CDR3 DNA: TGTGCCAGCAGCCTACTGACACTAGGCCATGAAGCTTTCTTT. Translating gives CASSLLTLGHEAFF.

The chain employs TRBV6-4 and TRBJ2-1, with TRBD2 identical over 15 bases. Germline CDR1 and CDR2: MRHNA and SNTAGT. J lost 6 bases, V lost 4 bases, and 7 bases had no gene match. The CDR3 runs 17 residues. CDR3 protein: CASSAEGTSGGPNEQFF. As DNA, the CDR3 is TGTGCCAGCAGTGCCGAAGGGACTAGCGGGGGGCCCAATGAGCAGTTCTTC.

J is TRBJ2-5 and V is TRBV21-1; the table's D call of TRBD2 was not tested on the DNA. TRBV21-1 is termed a pseudogene. This CDR3 comprises 13 residues. The chain's CDR3 is CASSKVSQETQYF. CDR3 coding DNA: TGTGCCAGCAGCAAAGTGAGTCAAGAGACCCAGTACTTC.

As for this clone: This sample includes further DNA sequences coding for the same CDR3. The V and J genes are TRBV5-1 and TRBJ2-3, with TRBD1 matching 7 bases. The CDR3 loop spans 14 amino acids. J lost 0 bases, V lost 4 bases, and 2 bases had no gene match. Germline V gene sequence: CDR1 SGHRS, CDR2 YFSETQ. The DNA of the CDR3 is TGCGCCAGCAGCGGGACAGTAAGCACAGATACGCAGTATTTT. Translating it yields CASSGTVSTDTQYF.